The TCR beta chain described here comes from a study of beta chain features in type 1 diabetes. Study in general: The number of sorted cells examined across all samples was around 98 million. Study-wide results and limits: TCRB CDR3 length was moderately but significantly reduced in all four CD4+ subsets of Type 1 diabetes patients.

Investigators reverse transcribed all isolated RNA, so they sequenced expressed TCRB transcripts. Sequencing was performed with immunoSEQ multiplex PCR; in TCRdb, only in-frame clones are kept and a portion is missing. Seen here are roughly 350,000 clones, approximately 10% observed once, and the top ten hold about 0.014%. This clone appeared a few times. Antigen specificity is unknown. Germline CDR1 reads SGHTA; CDR2 reads FQGTGA. CDR3 length: 13 residues. The J segment lost 9 bases and the V segment lost 2 bases, leaving 4 bases of the junction unmatched. This receptor was obtained from a woman in her twenties or thirties in good health. The sample taken for sequencing was naive CD4+ T cells from blood. The J gene is TRBJ2-1, the V gene TRBV7-3; TRBD2 agrees at 7 bases. CDR3 sequence reads: CASSLGDYAEQFF. DNA for the CDR3: TGTGCCAGCAGCTTAGGGGACTACGCTGAGCAGTTCTTC. The full variable domain, with the rest looked up from reference TRBV7-3 and TRBJ2-1, is GAGVSQTPSNKVTEKGKYVELRCDPISGHTALYWYRQSLGQGPEFLIYFQGTGAADDSGLPNDRFFAVRPEGSVSTLKIQRTERGDSAVYLCASSLGDYAEQFFGPGTRLTVL.